This T cell receptor beta chain came from a study of neurological immune-mediated disorders. Study as a whole: Multiple sclerosis patients (n of about 34) included roughly 30 with relapsing-remitting and 3 with secondary progressive disease. Findings and caveats of the study: On phylogenetic grouping, the repertoires of 18 of 34 multiple sclerosis patients fell within one related-CDR3 cluster, constituting a possible signature. The level of TCR clonal expansion was highest in patients with HTLV-1-associated myelopathy and lowest in multiple sclerosis, where it fell below the level seen in healthy controls.

cDNA was made by 5'RACE with 10-nucleotide random UMIs. TCRdb re-derived calls from the 5' RACE reads in MiXCR, one entry per CDR3 protein. This sample has 35,000 to 50,000 distinct CDR3 sequences; 2% to 3% occur once, and the top ten carry about 2.4%. CDR3 length: 17 residues. V was pared by 0 bases and J by 5 bases, with 19 bases between. Germline lookup yields CDR1 LGHDT and CDR2 YNNKEL (reference sequence). At least ten counts were recorded for this clonotype. Its specificity is not known. The J gene is TRBJ2-5, the V gene TRBV3-1; a possible D gene is TRBD2 (6 bases). The clonotype originates from a man aged 45-65 years with multiple sclerosis. The source material was PBMCs. The CDR3 reads CASSQDYGRGGRETQYF. CDR3 bases: TGTGCCAGCAGCCAAGATTACGGACGGGGAGGTCGGGAGACCCAGTACTTC.